This TCR beta chain was sequenced during a study of blood T cell repertoires in COVID-19. The CDR3 is made up of 20 amino acids. Sequenced by immunoSEQ multiplex PCR; TCRdb stores in-frame clones only, minus some. This sample yields 35,000 to 40,000 clones, of which roughly 80% are seen a single time; 25% to 30% belongs to the top ten. The chain is built from TRBV21-1 and TRBJ1-1. TRBV21-1 is tagged as a pseudogene. The origin of this receptor is a man at least 80 years old with active or convalescent COVID-19. The sequenced material came from peripheral blood. The CDR3 loop reads CASLVSTGGPCLPGNTEAFF. CDR3 coding DNA: TGTGCCAGCCTAGTTAGTACCGGGGGACCCTGCCTTCCGGGGAACACTGAAGCTTTCTTT.